Detailed here is one TCR beta chain. What it recognizes is unknown. A junction boundary mismatches the germline segment, possibly from a read error. This CDR3 has 13 residues. Germline V gene sequence: CDR1 MDHEN, CDR2 SYDVKM. The PCR employed 60 Vbeta primers together with 13 Jbeta primers. Measured with immunoSEQ multiplex PCR; TCRdb has only the in-frame clones, and not every one. Of around 100,000 clones listed, roughly 78% are singletons. The data originate from a study of cytomegalovirus exposure and HLA in healthy donors. The study's findings and limits: Analysis was performed later, and it showed HLA-associated TCR beta chains to be more clonally expanded than equally common others. In a later analysis, a genetic analysis reported fewer productive-TCR N-insertions in an Asian-associated ancestry cluster than the cohort average. In an earlier analysis, most TCR beta V segments were productive about 90% or about 30% of the time.

The sequenced sample consisted of PBMCs. The V gene is TRBV28, the J gene TRBJ2-3, with a weak D call TRBD2 (6 bases). This receptor was obtained from a woman between 35 and 50 years old in good health and CMV-seronegative. In DNA form, the CDR3 reads TGCCTAACGGAGGGATCGGCCACAGATACGCAGTATTTT. The encoded protein is CLTEGSATDTQYF.